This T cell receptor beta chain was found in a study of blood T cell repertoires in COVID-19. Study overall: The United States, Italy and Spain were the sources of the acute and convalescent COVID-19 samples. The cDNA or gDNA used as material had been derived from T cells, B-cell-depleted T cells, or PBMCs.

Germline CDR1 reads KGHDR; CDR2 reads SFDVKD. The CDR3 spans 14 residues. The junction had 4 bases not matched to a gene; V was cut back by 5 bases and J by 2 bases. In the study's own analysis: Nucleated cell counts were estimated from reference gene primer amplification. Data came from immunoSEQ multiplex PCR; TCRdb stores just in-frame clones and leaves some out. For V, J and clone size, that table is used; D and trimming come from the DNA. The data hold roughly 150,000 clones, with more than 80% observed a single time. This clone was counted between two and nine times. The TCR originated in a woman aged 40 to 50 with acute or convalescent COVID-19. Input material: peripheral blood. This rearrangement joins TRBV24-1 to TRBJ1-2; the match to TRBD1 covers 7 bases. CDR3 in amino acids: CATSGLDRNYGYTF. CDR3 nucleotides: TGTGCCACCAGTGGTCTGGACAGGAACTATGGCTACACCTTC.